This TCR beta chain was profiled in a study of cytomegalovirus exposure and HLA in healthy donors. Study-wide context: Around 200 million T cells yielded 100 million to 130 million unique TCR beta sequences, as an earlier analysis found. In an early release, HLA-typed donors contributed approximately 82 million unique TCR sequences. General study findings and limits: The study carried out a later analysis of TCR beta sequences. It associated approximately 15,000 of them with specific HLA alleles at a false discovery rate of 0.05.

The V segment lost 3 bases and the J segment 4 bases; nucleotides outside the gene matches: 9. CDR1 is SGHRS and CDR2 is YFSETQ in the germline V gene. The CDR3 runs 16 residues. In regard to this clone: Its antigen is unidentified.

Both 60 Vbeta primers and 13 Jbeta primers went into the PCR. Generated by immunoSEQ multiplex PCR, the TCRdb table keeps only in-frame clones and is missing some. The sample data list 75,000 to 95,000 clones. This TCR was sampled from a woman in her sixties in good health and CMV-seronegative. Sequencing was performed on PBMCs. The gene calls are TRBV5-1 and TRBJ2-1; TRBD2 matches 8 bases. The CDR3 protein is CASSSPSGGRYNEQFF. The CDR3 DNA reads TGCGCCAGCAGCTCGCCAAGCGGGGGAAGATACAATGAGCAGTTCTTC.